This TCR beta chain originates from a study of T cell responses to AZD1222 COVID-19 vaccine. Study details: Doses given second, at about 4 or about 12 weeks, were pooled. General study results and limits: Reports say nearly half of spike-specific TCRs go after unmutated variant regions. The sample set comprised mostly white British donors with more females, and clonal diversity was possibly underestimated. Scientists sampled the repertoires only once the peak T cell response had passed.

The protocol was immunoSEQ multiplex PCR, while the TCRdb copy is restricted to in-frame clones and leaves out a portion. The sample lists 75,000 to 95,000 clones, nearly 90% seen once, with 11% in the top ten. Germline lookup yields CDR1 SGHNT and CDR2 YENEEA. V shed 0 bases and J 7 bases; nucleotides not matched to a gene: 4. This CDR3 has 14 residues. Worth noting for this clone: What it binds is not known.

The sequencing here drew on peripheral blood, taken on day 0 of AZD1222 vaccination. This sequence joins TRBV11-3 and TRBJ1-2, with 8 bases matching TRBD1. This clonotype was sampled from an adult in good health. CDR3 nucleotide sequence: TGTGCCAGCAGCTTAGACGGACAGGGCCCTGGCTACACCTTC. Translated, it gives CASSLDGQGPGYTF.